A single sample gave rise to the 8 T cell receptor beta chains below, sequenced in a study of CXCR3-negative and CXCR3-positive naive CD8 T cells. These receptors lack a known antigen. UMI labels and 5' RACE were used to prepare the TRB cDNA libraries. For each CDR3 protein, TCRdb gives one entry from its re-call of the 5' RACE reads, without DNA. The listing contains around 150,000 distinct CDR3 sequences. Study-level results: Naive cells that were CXCR3-positive had more hydrophobic TRB CDR3s (compared with CXCR3-negative naive cells).

The sample comprised naive CXCR3+ CD8+ T cells from blood. This sample's subset: CD45RO-CCR7+CD27+CD95- naive CD8+ T cells expressing CXCR3 (TNR3+). The receptors shown here come from a human donor in good health. Some clones in this sample may be carry-over from other donors' samples.

The chain is built from TRBV6-5 and TRBJ2-5; TCRdb proposes TRBD2, but this gene call is untestable without DNA. The CDR3 consists of 13 residues. Germline loops: CDR1 MNHEY, CDR2 SVGAGI. This chain's CDR3 is CASSYGEEETQYF.

This chain links TRBV18 with TRBJ2-1; TCRdb's D call, TRBD1, is unchecked because there is no DNA. The germline gives CDR1 KGHSH, CDR2 LQKENI. This CDR3 is built from 14 residues. CDR3 sequence: CASSPGAGWNEQFF.

The chain carries TRBV9 and TRBJ2-1. The CDR3 extends over 14 amino acids. CDR1 and CDR2 (germline): SGDLS, YYNGEE. The CDR3 spells CASSVDSPYNEQFF.

The V gene is TRBV29-1, the J gene TRBJ2-5; TCRdb designates TRBD1, a call that cannot be tested without DNA. The germline gives CDR1 SQVTM, CDR2 ANQGSEA. This CDR3 is built from 11 residues. This chain's CDR3 is CSAITLGTQYF.

J is TRBJ1-2 and V is TRBV5-1. Per germline, CDR1 SGHRS and CDR2 YFSETQ. CDR3 length: 16 amino acids. This CDR3 reads CASSLGLRRVGYGYTF.

The chain links TRBV28 to TRBJ2-1; TCRdb indicates TRBD1, and absent DNA this call remains unverified. Germline V gene sequence: CDR1 MDHEN, CDR2 SYDVKM. The CDR3 covers 15 residues. The CDR3 protein is CASSQGFSGYNEQFF.

The rearrangement uses TRBV29-1 and TRBJ2-3; TCRdb outputs TRBD2, but without DNA this stays unchecked. Looked up from germline, CDR1 is SQVTM and CDR2 is ANQGSEA. There are 13 residues in the CDR3. This CDR3 is CSATSGSTDTQYF.

V usage is TRBV4-1 and J usage is TRBJ2-7. Per germline, CDR1 MGHRA and CDR2 YSYEKL. The CDR3 has 16 residues. The CDR3 region is CASSQGRPLPSYEQYF.